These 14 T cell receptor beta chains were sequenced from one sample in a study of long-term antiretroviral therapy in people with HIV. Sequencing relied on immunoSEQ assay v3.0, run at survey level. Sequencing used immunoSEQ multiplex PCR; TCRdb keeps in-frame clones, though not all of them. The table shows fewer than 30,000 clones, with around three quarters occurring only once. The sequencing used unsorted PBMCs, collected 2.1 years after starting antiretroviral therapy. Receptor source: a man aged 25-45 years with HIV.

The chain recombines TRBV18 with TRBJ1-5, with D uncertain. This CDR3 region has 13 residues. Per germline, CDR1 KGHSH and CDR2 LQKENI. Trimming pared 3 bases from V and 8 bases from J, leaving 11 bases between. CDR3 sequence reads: CASSPGSNKPQHF. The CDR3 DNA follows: TGTGCCAGCTCACCTGGCTCTAATAAGCCCCAGCATTTT.

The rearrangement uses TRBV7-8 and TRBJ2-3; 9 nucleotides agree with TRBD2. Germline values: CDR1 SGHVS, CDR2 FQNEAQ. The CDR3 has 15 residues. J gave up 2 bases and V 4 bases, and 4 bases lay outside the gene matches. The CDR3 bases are TGTGCCAGCAGCTCTAGCGGGACCTACACAGATACGCAGTATTTT. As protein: CASSSSGTYTDTQYF.

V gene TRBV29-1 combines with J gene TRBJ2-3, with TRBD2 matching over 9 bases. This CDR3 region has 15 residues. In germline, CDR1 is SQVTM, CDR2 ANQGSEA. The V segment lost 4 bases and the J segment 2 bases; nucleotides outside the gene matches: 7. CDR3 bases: TGCAGCGTTGTGATCCTAGCGGGACTCACAGATACGCAGTATTTT. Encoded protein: CSVVILAGLTDTQYF.

The CDR3 loop is CASSRGAGSETDTQYF. CDR3 coding DNA: TGTGCCAGCAGCCGGGGAGCGGGCTCGGAGACAGATACGCAGTATTTT. The gene calls are TRBV11-3 and TRBJ2-3, with D tentatively TRBD2 (6 bases). The CDR3 length is 16 residues. V lost 5 bases to trimming and J lost 3 bases, with 18 bases between them. Germline-derived CDR1 and CDR2 are SGHNT and YENEEA.

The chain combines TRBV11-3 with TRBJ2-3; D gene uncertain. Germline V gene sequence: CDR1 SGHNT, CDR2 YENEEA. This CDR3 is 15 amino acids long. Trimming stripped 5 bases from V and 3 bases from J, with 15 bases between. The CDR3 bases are TGTGCCAGCAGCACCGGAGCGACTCGGACAGATACGCAGTATTTT. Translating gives CASSTGATRTDTQYF. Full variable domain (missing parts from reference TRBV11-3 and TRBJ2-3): EAGVVQSPRYKIIEKKQPVAFWCNPISGHNTLYWYLQNLGQGPELLIRYENEEAVDDSQLPKDRFSAERLKGVDSTLKIQPAELGDSAVYLCASSTGATRTDTQYFGPGTRLTVL.

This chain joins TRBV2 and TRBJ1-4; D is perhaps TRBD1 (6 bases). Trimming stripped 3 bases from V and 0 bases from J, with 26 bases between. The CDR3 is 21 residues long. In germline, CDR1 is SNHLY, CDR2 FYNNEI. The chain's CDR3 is CASSEGYPGTKIVATNEKLFF. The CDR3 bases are TGTGCCAGCAGTGAGGGGTACCCCGGGACAAAGATTGTAGCAACTAATGAAAAACTGTTTTTT. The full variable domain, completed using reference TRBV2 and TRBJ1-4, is EPEVTQTPSHQVTQMGQEVILRCVPISNHLYFYWYRQILGQKVEFLVSFYNNEISEKSEIFDDQFSVERPDGSNFTLKIRSTKLEDSAMYFCASSEGYPGTKIVATNEKLFFGSGTQLSVL.

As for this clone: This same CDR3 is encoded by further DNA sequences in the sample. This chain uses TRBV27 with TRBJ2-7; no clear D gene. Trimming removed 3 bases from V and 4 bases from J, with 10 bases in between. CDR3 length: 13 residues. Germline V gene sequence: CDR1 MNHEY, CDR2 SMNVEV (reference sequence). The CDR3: CASSLAQSYEQYF. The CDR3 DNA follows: TGTGCCAGCAGTTTGGCACAGTCGTACGAGCAGTACTTC.

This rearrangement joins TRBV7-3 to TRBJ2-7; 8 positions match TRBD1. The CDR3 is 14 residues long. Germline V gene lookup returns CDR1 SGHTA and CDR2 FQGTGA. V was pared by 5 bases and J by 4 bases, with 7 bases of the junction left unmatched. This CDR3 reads CASSPPTGDYEQYF. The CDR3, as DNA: TGTGCCAGCAGCCCGCCGACAGGGGATTACGAGCAGTACTTC. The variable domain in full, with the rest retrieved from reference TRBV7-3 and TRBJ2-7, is GAGVSQTPSNKVTEKGKYVELRCDPISGHTALYWYRQSLGQGPEFLIYFQGTGAADDSGLPNDRFFAVRPEGSVSTLKIQRTERGDSAVYLCASSPPTGDYEQYFGPGTRLTVT.

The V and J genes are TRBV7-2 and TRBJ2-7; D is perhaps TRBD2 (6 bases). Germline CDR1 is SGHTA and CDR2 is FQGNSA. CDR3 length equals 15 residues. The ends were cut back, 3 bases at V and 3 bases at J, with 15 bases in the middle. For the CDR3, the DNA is TGTGCCAGCAGCTTGGAGGGCTGGCGGAGCTACGAGCAGTACTTC. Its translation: CASSLEGWRSYEQYF.

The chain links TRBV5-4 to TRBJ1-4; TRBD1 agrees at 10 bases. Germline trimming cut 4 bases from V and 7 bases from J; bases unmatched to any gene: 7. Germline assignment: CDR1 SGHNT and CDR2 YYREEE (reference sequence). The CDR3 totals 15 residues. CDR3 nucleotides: TGTGCCAGCAGCGGGCCGGGACAGGGGAGTGAAAAACTGTTTTTT. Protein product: CASSGPGQGSEKLFF.

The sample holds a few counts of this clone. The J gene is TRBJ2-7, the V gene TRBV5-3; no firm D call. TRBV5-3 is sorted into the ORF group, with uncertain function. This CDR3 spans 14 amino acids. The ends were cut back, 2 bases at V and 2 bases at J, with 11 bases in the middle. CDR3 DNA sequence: TGTGCCAGAAGCTTCCGTGACGCAACCTACGAGCAGTACTTC. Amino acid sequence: CARSFRDATYEQYF.

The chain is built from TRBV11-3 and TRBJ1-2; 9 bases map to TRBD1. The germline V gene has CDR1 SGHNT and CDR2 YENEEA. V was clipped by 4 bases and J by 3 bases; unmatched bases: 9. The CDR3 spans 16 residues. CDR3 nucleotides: TGTGCCAGCAGCTACCGGGACAGGGAAGGATACTATGGCTACACCTTC. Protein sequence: CASSYRDREGYYGYTF. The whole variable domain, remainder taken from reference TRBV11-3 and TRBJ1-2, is EAGVVQSPRYKIIEKKQPVAFWCNPISGHNTLYWYLQNLGQGPELLIRYENEEAVDDSQLPKDRFSAERLKGVDSTLKIQPAELGDSAVYLCASSYRDREGYYGYTFGSGTRLTVV.

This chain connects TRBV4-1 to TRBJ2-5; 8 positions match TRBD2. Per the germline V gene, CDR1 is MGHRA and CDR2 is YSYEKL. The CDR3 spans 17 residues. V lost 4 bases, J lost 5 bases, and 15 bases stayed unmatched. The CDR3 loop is CASSPSASGSNWETQYF. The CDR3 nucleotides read TGCGCCAGCAGCCCCTCCGCCAGCGGGAGCAACTGGGAGACCCAGTACTTC.

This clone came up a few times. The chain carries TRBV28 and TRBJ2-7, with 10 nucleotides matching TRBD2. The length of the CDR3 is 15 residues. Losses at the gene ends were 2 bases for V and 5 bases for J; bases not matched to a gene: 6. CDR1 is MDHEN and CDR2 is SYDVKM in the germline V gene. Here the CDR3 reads CASSLGGLANNEQYF. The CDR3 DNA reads TGTGCCAGCAGTTTAGGGGGACTAGCGAATAACGAGCAGTACTTC.